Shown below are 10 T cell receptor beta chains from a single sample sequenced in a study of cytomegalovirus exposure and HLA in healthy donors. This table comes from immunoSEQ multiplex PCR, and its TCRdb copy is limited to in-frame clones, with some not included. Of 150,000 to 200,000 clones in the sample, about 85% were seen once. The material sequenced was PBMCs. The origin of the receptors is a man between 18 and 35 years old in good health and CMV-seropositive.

CDR3 sequence (DNA): TGCGCCAGCAGCCAAGAGGAACTTCGGGGAGAGACCCAGTACTTC. Protein: CASSQEELRGETQYF. V and J are TRBV4-1 and TRBJ2-5; D may be TRBD2 (5 bases). Germline CDR1 MGHRA, CDR2 YSYEKL. V dropped 0 bases and J dropped 4 bases, with 12 bases sitting between them. This CDR3 region has 15 residues.

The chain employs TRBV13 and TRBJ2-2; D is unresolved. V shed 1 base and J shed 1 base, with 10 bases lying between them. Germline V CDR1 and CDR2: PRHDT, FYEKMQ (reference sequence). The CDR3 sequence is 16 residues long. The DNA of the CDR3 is TGTGCCAGCAGCTTAGTCTTGGCGGTGAACACCGGGGAGCTGTTTTTT. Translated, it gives CASSLVLAVNTGELFF. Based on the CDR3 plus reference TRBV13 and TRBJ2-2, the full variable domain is AAGVIQSPRHLIKEKRETATLKCYPIPRHDTVYWYQQGPGQDPQFLISFYEKMQSDKGSIPDRFSAQQFSDYHSELNMSSLELGDSALYFCASSLVLAVNTGELFFGEGSRLTVL.

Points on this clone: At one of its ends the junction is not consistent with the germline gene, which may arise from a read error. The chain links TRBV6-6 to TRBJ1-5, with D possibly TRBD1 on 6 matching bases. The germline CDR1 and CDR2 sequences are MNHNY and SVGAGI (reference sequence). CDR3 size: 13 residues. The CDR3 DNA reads TGTGCCCGCAGCACGGGGGGCGGTCAGCCCCAGCATTTT. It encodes CARSTGGGQPQHF.

CDR3 region: CASSFSRDTQYF. As DNA, the CDR3 is TGTGCCAGCAGCTTCTCCAGGGATACGCAGTATTTT. The chain is built from TRBV5-8 and TRBJ2-3; no firm D call. Trimming removed 2 bases at V and 6 bases at J, with 7 bases between. Germline V gene sequence: CDR1 SGHTS, CDR2 YDEGEE. CDR3 length equals 12 residues.

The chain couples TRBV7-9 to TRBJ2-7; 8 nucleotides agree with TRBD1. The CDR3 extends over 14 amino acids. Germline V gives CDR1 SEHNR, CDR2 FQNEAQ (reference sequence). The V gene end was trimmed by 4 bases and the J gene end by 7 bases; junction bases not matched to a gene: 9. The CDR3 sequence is CASSSRTGFREQYF. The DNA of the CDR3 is TGTGCCAGCAGCTCCCGGACAGGGTTCAGGGAGCAGTACTTC.

For the CDR3, the DNA is TGTGCCAGCAGTGAGGGGTATGCGGGAGTAGATTCCGATGAGCAGTTCTTC. Translated, it gives CASSEGYAGVDSDEQFF. J is TRBJ2-1 and V is TRBV2; 7 bases fit TRBD2. The germline CDR1 and CDR2 sequences are SNHLY and FYNNEI. This CDR3 is 17 amino acids long. The J segment lost 8 bases and the V segment lost 3 bases, leaving 16 bases of the junction unmatched.

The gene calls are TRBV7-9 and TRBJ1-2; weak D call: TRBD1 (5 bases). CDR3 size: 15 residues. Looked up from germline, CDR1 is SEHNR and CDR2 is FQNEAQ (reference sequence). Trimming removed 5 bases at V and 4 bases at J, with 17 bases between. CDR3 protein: CASSSGAFSGYGYTF. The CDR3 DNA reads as TGTGCCAGCAGCAGTGGGGCCTTTAGTGGCTATGGCTACACCTTC.

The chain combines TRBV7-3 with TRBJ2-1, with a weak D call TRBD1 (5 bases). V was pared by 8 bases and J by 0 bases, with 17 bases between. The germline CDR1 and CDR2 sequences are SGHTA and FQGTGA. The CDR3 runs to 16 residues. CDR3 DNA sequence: TGTGCCAGCCAGCCTGCGCAGGGTAACTCCTACAATGAGCAGTTCTTC. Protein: CASQPAQGNSYNEQFF.

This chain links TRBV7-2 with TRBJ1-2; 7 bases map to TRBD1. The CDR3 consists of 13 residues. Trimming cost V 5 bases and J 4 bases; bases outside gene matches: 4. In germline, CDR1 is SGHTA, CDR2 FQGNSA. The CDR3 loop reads CASSQGQPYGYTF. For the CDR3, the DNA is TGTGCCAGCAGCCAGGGACAGCCCTATGGCTACACCTTC.

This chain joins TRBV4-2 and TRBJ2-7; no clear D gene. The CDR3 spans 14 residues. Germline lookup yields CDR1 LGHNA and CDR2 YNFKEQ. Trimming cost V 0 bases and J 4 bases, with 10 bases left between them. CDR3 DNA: TGTGCCAGCAGCCAAGATCGAATGAGGTACGAGCAGTACTTC. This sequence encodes CASSQDRMRYEQYF.